A single T cell receptor (beta chain) is shown here with its context. This clonotype was seen only a few times. Its target antigen remains unknown. No much larger clone exists at a distance of one base, and base qualities are not known. CDR1 and CDR2 were assigned from the germline V gene as SGHRS and YFSETQ. Including cysteine and phenylalanine, the CDR3 has 14 amino acids. Here the CDR3 DNA is all that survives: 42 bases in frame from base 1. Clipping removes 4 bases from V and 5 bases from J, with 7 as the unmatched junction base count. The sequencer listed for this sample is Illumina HiSeq 2500. Quantitative 5'-RACE with molecular barcodes was used to prepare TCR beta libraries. As for the authors' bioinformatics: A new computational method, built on a probabilistic model of VDJ rearrangement, was used to identify disease-linked TCR variants. TCRdb redid the processing of the public reads, applying fastp at Q25 and MiXCR, and retained in-frame beta chains. Each entry merges the rows of one CDR3 protein and shows their most common DNA and genes. What appears here as the V and J calls and clone size reflects TCRdb's work, not the paper's. A total of approximately 300,000 distinct CDR3 sequences appear in this sample, 20% of them only once. Roughly 8% of the sample is taken by the ten largest.

These data come from a study of CD8 T cells in ankylosing spondylitis (dated by TCRdb to the late 2010s). For the study in its entirety: The study set out to find disease-linked TCR variants by profiling T cell receptor beta repertoires in ankylosing spondylitis patients and healthy donors. Peripheral blood was sampled, and synovial fluid was additionally collected from ankylosing spondylitis patients. In total, the full study cohort was made up of approximately 99 healthy donors and more than 20 ankylosing spondylitis patients.

Results and caveats for the whole study, not just this receptor: Significant enrichment of the disease-linked clones was reported in matched synovial fluid samples from ankylosing spondylitis patients. A TCR beta motif made up of under ten highly homologous amino acid variants appeared to be characteristic of blood from ankylosing spondylitis patients. The disease-linked clones had a CD8+ phenotype and were found at relatively low frequencies in peripheral blood. Some motif variants had previously been reported in the synovial fluid and blood of reactive arthritis patients, which suggests shared mechanisms of disease initiation.

The V gene is TRBV5-1 and the J gene is TRBJ2-5; the junction holds 8 bases that match TRBD2. The clonotype was recovered from a male donor with ankylosing spondylitis or in good health (not recorded which). Material: blood, either unsorted or a sorted T cell fraction (not recorded which). The sequence in DNA is TGCGCCAGCAGCCAGACTAGCGCTACGGAGACCCAGTACTTC. Its coded protein is CASSQTSATETQYF.